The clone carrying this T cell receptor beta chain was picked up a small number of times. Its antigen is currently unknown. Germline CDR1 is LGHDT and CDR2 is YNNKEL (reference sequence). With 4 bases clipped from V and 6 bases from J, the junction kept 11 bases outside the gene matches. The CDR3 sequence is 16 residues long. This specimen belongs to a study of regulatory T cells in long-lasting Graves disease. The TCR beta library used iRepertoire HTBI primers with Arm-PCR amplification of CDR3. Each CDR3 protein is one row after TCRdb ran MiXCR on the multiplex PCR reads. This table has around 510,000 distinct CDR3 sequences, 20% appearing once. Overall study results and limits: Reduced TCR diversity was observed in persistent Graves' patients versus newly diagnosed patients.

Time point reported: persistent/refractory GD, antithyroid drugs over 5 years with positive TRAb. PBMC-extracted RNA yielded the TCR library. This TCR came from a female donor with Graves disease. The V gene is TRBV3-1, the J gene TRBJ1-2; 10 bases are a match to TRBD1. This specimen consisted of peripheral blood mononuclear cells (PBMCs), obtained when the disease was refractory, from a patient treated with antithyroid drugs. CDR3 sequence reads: CASSLVPTGGVDGYTF. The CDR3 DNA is TGTGCCAGCAGCCTCGTCCCGACAGGGGGCGTCGATGGCTACACCTTC.